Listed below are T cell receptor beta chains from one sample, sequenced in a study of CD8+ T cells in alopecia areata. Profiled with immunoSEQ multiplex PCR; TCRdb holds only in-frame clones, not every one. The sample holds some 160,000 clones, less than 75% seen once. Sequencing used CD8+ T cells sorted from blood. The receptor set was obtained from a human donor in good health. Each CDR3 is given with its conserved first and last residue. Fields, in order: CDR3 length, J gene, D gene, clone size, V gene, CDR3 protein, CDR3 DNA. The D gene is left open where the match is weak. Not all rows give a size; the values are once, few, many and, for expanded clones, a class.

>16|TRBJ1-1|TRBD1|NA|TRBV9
CASSVVGTGTIPEAFF
TGTGCCAGCAGCGTAGTAGGGACAGGGACAATCCCTGAAGCTTTCTTT
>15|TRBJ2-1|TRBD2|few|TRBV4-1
CASSQVGLADNEQFF
TGCGCCAGCAGCCAAGTGGGTCTAGCGGACAATGAGCAGTTCTTC
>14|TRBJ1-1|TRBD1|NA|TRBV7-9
CASSPSTGYTEAFF
TGTGCCAGCAGCCCGTCGACAGGGTACACTGAAGCTTTCTTT
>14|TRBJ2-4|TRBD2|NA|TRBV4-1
CASSQTSGSYIQYF
TGCGCCAGCAGCCAGACTAGCGGGAGTTACATTCAGTACTTC
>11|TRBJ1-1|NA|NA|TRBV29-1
CSVVGRKSAFF
TGCAGCGTCGTAGGGAGAAAGTCAGCTTTCTTT
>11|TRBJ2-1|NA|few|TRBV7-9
CASSLGDVPFF
TGTGCCAGCAGCTTAGGGGACGTACCGTTCTTC
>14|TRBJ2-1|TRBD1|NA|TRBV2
CASSAAGGLPEQFF
TGTGCCAGCAGTGCCGCAGGGGGCCTTCCTGAGCAGTTCTTC
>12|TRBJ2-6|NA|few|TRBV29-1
CSVRDGANVLTF
TGCAGCGTCCGGGATGGGGCCAACGTCCTGACTTTC
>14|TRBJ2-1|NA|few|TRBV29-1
CSAGGADPYNEQFF
TGCAGCGCCGGGGGAGCGGACCCCTACAATGAGCAGTTCTTC
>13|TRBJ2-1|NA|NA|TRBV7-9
CASSLNGENEQFF
TGTGCCAGCAGCCTAAACGGTGAAAATGAGCAGTTCTTC
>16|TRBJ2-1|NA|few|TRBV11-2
CASSALPGLPYNEQFF
TGTGCCAGCAGCGCACTGCCGGGATTGCCCTACAATGAGCAGTTCTTC
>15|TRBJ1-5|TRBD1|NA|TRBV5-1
CASSLGQGSNQPQHF
TGCGCCAGCAGCTTGGGACAGGGCAGCAATCAGCCCCAGCATTTT
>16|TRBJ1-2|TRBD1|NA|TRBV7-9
CASRPPTGAWVSGYTF
TGTGCCAGCAGGCCCCCTACAGGGGCGTGGGTCTCTGGCTACACCTTC
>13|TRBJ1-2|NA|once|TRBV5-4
CASRDSSNYGYTF
TGTGCCAGCAGGGACAGTTCTAACTATGGCTACACCTTC
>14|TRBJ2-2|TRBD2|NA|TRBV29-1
CSVTGLGRSGELFF
TGCAGCGTTACTGGACTAGGGCGGTCCGGGGAGCTGTTTTTT
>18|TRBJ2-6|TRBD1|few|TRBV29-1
CSVERRDRESPGANVLTF
TGCAGCGTTGAACGTAGAGACAGGGAGAGCCCTGGGGCCAACGTCCTGACTTTC
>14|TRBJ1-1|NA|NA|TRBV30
CAWSEVPMNTEAFF
TGTGCCTGGTCCGAGGTGCCCATGAACACTGAAGCTTTCTTT
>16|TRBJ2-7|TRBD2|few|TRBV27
CASSLSVAGGPYEQYF
TGTGCCAGCAGTTTATCCGTAGCGGGAGGGCCATACGAGCAGTACTTC